This T cell receptor beta chain is from a study of blood T cells in healthy people across ages. Findings and limits, study-wide: Long-lived and aged donors differed, with more naive CD4+ cells and higher diversity in the long-lived.

The CDR3 is 15 amino acids. Germline V lookup: CDR1 LNHNV, CDR2 YYDKDF (reference sequence). Trimming removed 0 bases at V and 2 bases at J, with 11 bases between. It was with a sample-barcoded 5' primer and a J-beta primer mix that a second PCR of roughly 6 to 12 cycles was run. From each sample, at least 3 million paired-end reads containing CDR3 were obtained. TCRdb independently ran MiXCR on the 5' RACE reads; one entry per CDR3 protein. Altogether hundreds of thousands of distinct CDR3 sequences are present, 40% to 55% being singletons, with the ten largest covering 20% to 25%. This clonotype has more than one count but fewer than ten. The antigen remains undetermined.

The TCR sequence derives from a man aged 80 or over in good health. Sequencing used blood. The gene calls are TRBV15 and TRBJ2-7; D perhaps matches TRBD1 (5 bases). CDR3: CATSREQVATYEQYF. Written as DNA, the CDR3 is TGTGCCACCAGCAGAGAACAGGTGGCGACCTACGAGCAGTACTTC.